This record covers a single TCR beta chain. Its antigen is as yet unknown. The same CDR3 can be traced to other DNA sequences in this sample. The CDR3 length is 13 residues. V dropped 1 base and J dropped 4 bases, with 7 bases sitting between them. CDR1 is SGHTA and CDR2 is FQGTGA in the germline V gene. The entry originates in a study of shared clonotypes between healthy human individuals. Study-wide results and limits: Rarefaction showed sorted-subset sequencing was incomplete despite large depth. Sharing across four donors was highest in naive CD4 (around 5%) and lowest in memory CD8 (roughly 0.4%).

Deep-level assay runs were performed. The repertoire was sequenced with immunoSEQ multiplex PCR; TCRdb's copy has only in-frame clones and lacks some. The repertoire holds millions of clones, with just over 90% as singletons. The receptor comes from a man between 18 and 29 years old in good health. Sample: naive CD4+ T cells sorted from blood. Regarding subset: CD45RA+ positively selected. The V gene is TRBV7-3, the J gene TRBJ1-1; unclear D gene. The CDR3, as DNA: TGTGCCAGCAGCTTAAAGTCGAGCACTGAAGCTTTCTTT. This encodes CASSLKSSTEAFF.